The 26 T cell receptor beta chains below come from one sample, sequenced in a study of brain T cells in children with intractable seizures. Time point in this sample: blood from clinic visit 5 months post-surgery; TSC patient then seizure free. Generated by immunoSEQ multiplex PCR, the TCRdb table keeps only in-frame clones and is missing some. The sample lists about 340,000 clones; more than 85% were seen once. The sequencing used peripheral blood, collected 4 to 5 months after surgery. Receptors originate from a boy under two years old with tuberous sclerosis and intractable seizures.

The chain recombines TRBV9 with TRBJ1-1; D is unresolved. The germline V and J ends were trimmed by 3 bases and 1 base, with 10 bases remaining between them. This CDR3 is 14 amino acids long. Germline assignment: CDR1 SGDLS and CDR2 YYNGEE. The CDR3 protein is CASSATLGNTEAFF. The CDR3, as DNA: TGTGCCAGCAGCGCCACATTGGGGAACACTGAAGCTTTCTTT.

The chain carries TRBV5-1 and TRBJ1-1; TRBD1 might be the D (6 bases). There are 19 residues in the CDR3. The germline V and J ends were trimmed by 0 bases and 1 base, with 22 bases remaining between them. Germline V gives CDR1 SGHRS, CDR2 YFSETQ. In DNA form, the CDR3 reads TGCGCCAGCAGCTTGGCAGGGCGCAGAGGAGGGGGGAGGAACACTGAAGCTTTCTTT. As protein: CASSLAGRRGGGRNTEAFF. The variable domain in full, with the rest retrieved from reference TRBV5-1 and TRBJ1-1, is KAGVTQTPRYLIKTRGQQVTLSCSPISGHRSVSWYQQTPGQGLQFLFEYFSETQRNKGNFPGRFSGRQFSNSRSEMNVSTLELGDSALYLCASSLAGRRGGGRNTEAFFGQGTRLTVV.

The V call is TRBV4-2, the J call TRBJ2-1; D possibly corresponds to TRBD2 (5 bases). V lost 8 bases and J 8 bases, leaving 22 bases between the germline ends. Per the germline V gene, CDR1 is LGHNA and CDR2 is YNFKEQ. CDR3 size: 15 residues. Here the CDR3 reads CASSERARLVDEQFF. CDR3 DNA sequence: TGTGCCAGCTCAGAGAGGGCGCGGCTAGTAGATGAGCAGTTCTTC.

The chain uses TRBV6-5 and TRBJ1-1; perhaps TRBD1 as D (6 bases). The V gene's germline CDR1 is MNHEY and CDR2 SVGAGI. Trimming left V 7 bases short and J 4 bases short, with 16 bases between. CDR3 length: 14 amino acids. CDR3 loop: CASKSSGESTEAFF. CDR3 DNA: TGTGCCAGCAAATCTTCAGGGGAGAGCACTGAAGCTTTCTTT.

This clone has just a few counts. The chain combines TRBV2 with TRBJ1-6, with 7 bases that match TRBD1. CDR1 and CDR2 from the germline V gene are SNHLY and FYNNEI. V lost 8 bases, J lost 9 bases, and 4 bases stayed unmatched. The CDR3 runs 12 residues. CDR3 bases: TGTGCCAGCTCCGGGACAGCTTCACCCCTCCACTTT. Translated, it gives CASSGTASPLHF.

The chain carries TRBV6-1 and TRBJ1-3; D unresolved. Trimming left V 3 bases short and J 0 bases short, with 6 bases between. The CDR3 is 14 residues long. Germline lookup yields CDR1 MNHNS and CDR2 SASEGT. In DNA form, the CDR3 reads TGTGCCAGCAGTGATAGGTACTCTGGAAACACCATATATTTT. The encoded protein is CASSDRYSGNTIYF.

The V call is TRBV12-5, the J call TRBJ1-1; D uncertain. This CDR3 has 16 residues. Germline V lookup: CDR1 LGHNT, CDR2 FRNRAP. V lost 5 bases, J lost 1 base, and 17 bases lay in between. The DNA of the CDR3 is TGTGCTAGTGGTCCACCCCTAACGGGTAGGAACACTGAAGCTTTCTTT. Protein: CASGPPLTGRNTEAFF. Full variable domain (outside the CDR3, taken from reference TRBV12-5 and TRBJ1-1): DARVTQTPRHKVTEMGQEVTMRCQPILGHNTVFWYRQTMMQGLELLAYFRNRAPLDDSGMPKDRFSAEMPDATLATLKIQPSEPRDSAVYFCASGPPLTGRNTEAFFGQGTRLTVV.

This chain connects TRBV4-1 to TRBJ2-2; unclear D gene. CDR3 length equals 14 residues. Germline V lookup: CDR1 MGHRA, CDR2 YSYEKL. Trimming stripped 3 bases from V and 5 bases from J, with 10 bases between. The CDR3 sequence: CASSQVQWTGELFF. CDR3 sequence (DNA): TGCGCCAGCAGCCAGGTACAGTGGACCGGGGAGCTGTTTTTT.

The gene calls are TRBV7-6 and TRBJ2-7; 8 bases map to TRBD2. With V trimmed by 1 base and J by 4 bases, 12 bases remained unmatched. The germline CDR1 and CDR2 sequences are SGHVS and FNYEAQ. The CDR3 has 17 residues. The CDR3 loop is CASSLGRVREGRYEQYF. CDR3 coding DNA: TGTGCCAGCAGCTTAGGTAGGGTTCGGGAGGGCCGATACGAGCAGTACTTC.

This chain uses TRBV27 with TRBJ1-5; TRBD1 might be the D (5 bases). The CDR3 totals 11 residues. Trimming removed 10 bases at V and 6 bases at J, with 10 bases between. Germline CDR1 is MNHEY and CDR2 is SMNVEV (reference sequence). CDR3 residues: CATGYGQPQHF. The DNA of the CDR3 is TGTGCCACAGGGTACGGTCAGCCCCAGCATTTT.

This rearrangement joins TRBV2 to TRBJ1-1; D may be TRBD1 (6 bases). From germline, CDR1 is SNHLY and CDR2 FYNNEI. V was pared by 5 bases and J by 5 bases, with 12 bases between. The CDR3 is 13 amino acids. CDR3 sequence: CASSNKRGTEAFF. CDR3 nucleotides: TGTGCCAGCAGTAATAAAAGGGGGACTGAAGCTTTCTTT.

The chain recombines TRBV11-2 with TRBJ2-7; the D gene could be TRBD1 or TRBD2 (6 bases each). In germline, CDR1 is SGHAT, CDR2 FQNNGV. This CDR3 has 13 amino acids. V lost 5 bases and J 1 base, leaving 9 bases between the germline ends. The CDR3 region has the DNA TGTGCCAGCAGCACAGGGACTTCCTACGAGCAGTACTTC. Its translation is CASSTGTSYEQYF.

The chain joins TRBV6-1 to TRBJ1-5; TRBD1 agrees at 10 bases. Germline V gene sequence: CDR1 MNHNS, CDR2 SASEGT. The CDR3 totals 18 residues. Losses at the gene ends were 4 bases for V and 1 base for J; bases not matched to a gene: 10. In nucleotides, the CDR3 is TGTGCCAGCAGTGTCCGACAGGGGGCATACAGGAGCAATCAGCCCCAGCATTTT. Protein product: CASSVRQGAYRSNQPQHF.

The chain couples TRBV10-3 to TRBJ2-7; TRBD1 agrees at 7 bases. Trimming cost V 11 bases and J 3 bases; bases outside gene matches: 7. Per the germline V gene, CDR1 is ENHRY and CDR2 is SYGVKD. The CDR3 contains 12 residues. Here the CDR3 reads CASGQSNYEQYF. CDR3 in DNA: TGTGCCTCGGGACAGTCGAACTACGAGCAGTACTTC.

The chain employs TRBV2 and TRBJ2-1, with 8 nucleotides matching TRBD1. Germline CDR1 is SNHLY and CDR2 is FYNNEI. With V trimmed by 1 base and J by 14 bases, 4 bases remained unmatched. The CDR3 consists of 12 residues. CDR3 loop: CASSEGTGSKFF. CDR3 coding DNA: TGTGCCAGCAGTGAAGGGACAGGGTCAAAGTTCTTC. Combining the CDR3 with reference TRBV2 and TRBJ2-1 gives the whole variable domain EPEVTQTPSHQVTQMGQEVILRCVPISNHLYFYWYRQILGQKVEFLVSFYNNEISEKSEIFDDQFSVERPDGSNFTLKIRSTKLEDSAMYFCASSEGTGSKFFGPGTRLTVL.

Turning to this clone: Within the sample, other DNA sequences also encode this same CDR3. This chain joins TRBV9 and TRBJ2-7; 8 bases are shared with TRBD2. The germline V gene encodes CDR1 SGDLS and CDR2 YYNGEE. The length of the CDR3 is 15 residues. V shed 0 bases, J shed 0 bases, and the junction held 2 bases outside the gene matches. For the CDR3, the DNA is TGTGCCAGCAGCGTAGCGGGGGGGAGCTCCTACGAGCAGTACTTC. It yields the protein CASSVAGGSSYEQYF.

The chain uses TRBV5-1 and TRBJ2-2; D gene ambiguous. There are 14 residues in the CDR3. V shed 0 bases and J shed 1 base, with 4 bases lying between them. Looked up from germline, CDR1 is SGHRS and CDR2 is YFSETQ. CDR3 in amino acids: CASSLGLNTGELFF. CDR3 sequence (DNA): TGCGCCAGCAGCTTGGGATTGAACACCGGGGAGCTGTTTTTT.

This chain joins TRBV5-1 and TRBJ1-1; perhaps TRBD1 as D (5 bases). Germline lookup yields CDR1 SGHRS and CDR2 YFSETQ. The ends were cut back, 8 bases at V and 3 bases at J, with 14 bases in the middle. This CDR3 is built from 13 residues. CDR3 sequence: CASQYEGDTEAFF. CDR3 DNA: TGCGCCAGTCAATACGAAGGGGACACTGAAGCTTTCTTT. The variable domain in full, with the rest retrieved from reference TRBV5-1 and TRBJ1-1, is KAGVTQTPRYLIKTRGQQVTLSCSPISGHRSVSWYQQTPGQGLQFLFEYFSETQRNKGNFPGRFSGRQFSNSRSEMNVSTLELGDSALYLCASQYEGDTEAFFGQGTRLTVV.

The CDR3 sequence: CASSFEAVTEAFF. The CDR3 DNA sequence: TGTGCCAGCAGCTTTGAGGCGGTGACTGAAGCTTTCTTT. The chain uses TRBV7-3 and TRBJ1-1; D gene unclear. The CDR3 contains 13 residues. Trimming pared 3 bases from V and 5 bases from J, leaving 10 bases between. CDR1 and CDR2 from the germline V gene are SGHTA and FQGTGA.

This chain connects TRBV12-3 or TRBV12-4 to TRBJ1-1, with D maybe TRBD1 (6 bases). The CDR3 length is 13 residues. Deletions cut 3 bases from V and 4 bases from J, with 9 bases between. CDR3 sequence: CASSFGGPTEAFF. The CDR3 DNA reads as TGTGCCAGCAGTTTCGGGGGGCCCACTGAAGCTTTCTTT.

Note on this clone: The same CDR3 is also encoded by other DNA sequences in this sample. The rearrangement joins TRBV2 to TRBJ1-2; no definite D call. The V and J ends lost 4 bases and 7 bases respectively, with 10 bases between them. CDR3 size: 12 residues. Germline CDR1 reads SNHLY; CDR2 reads FYNNEI. For the CDR3, the DNA is TGTGCCAGCAGTGGGGAGGTGGGTGGCTACACCTTC. This translates into CASSGEVGGYTF.

The chain is built from TRBV29-1 and TRBJ2-7; 11 nucleotides align to TRBD2. Germline V lookup: CDR1 SQVTM, CDR2 ANQGSEA. This CDR3 is built from 17 residues. V shed 1 base and J 2 bases; nucleotides not matched to a gene: 10. The CDR3 sequence is CSVEGEPSGRHTYEQYF. DNA for the CDR3: TGCAGCGTTGAAGGAGAACCTAGCGGGAGGCATACCTACGAGCAGTACTTC.

The J gene is TRBJ1-6, the V gene TRBV27; a possible D gene is TRBD1 (5 bases). Trimming cost V 0 bases and J 12 bases, with 15 bases left between them. CDR1 is MNHEY, CDR2 SMNVEV, per germline (reference sequence). The CDR3 contains 15 residues. The CDR3: CASSLSTGGLLPLHF. The CDR3 bases are TGTGCCAGCAGTTTATCGACGGGGGGTCTTCTACCCCTCCACTTT.

V and J are TRBV5-6 and TRBJ2-7, with D possibly being TRBD2 (5 bases). Per the germline V gene, CDR1 is SGHDT and CDR2 is YYEEEE. This CDR3 contains 17 residues. Trimming took off 4 bases at V and 4 bases at J, with 24 bases between the two ends. The CDR3 region has the DNA TGTGCCAGCAGCCACCGGGAAAACCTGGTCTCAATGTACGAGCAGTACTTC. Protein product: CASSHRENLVSMYEQYF.

A remark on this clone: Other DNA sequences in the sample encode the same CDR3. The V call is TRBV5-4, the J call TRBJ1-2, with TRBD1 matching 9 bases. The V gene's germline CDR1 is SGHNT and CDR2 YYREEE (reference sequence). The CDR3 runs 15 residues. Germline trimming cut 4 bases from V and 8 bases from J; bases unmatched to any gene: 12. The CDR3 region is CASSRRGQGGGGYTF. The CDR3 region has the DNA TGTGCCAGCAGCCGTAGGGGACAGGGTGGGGGGGGCTACACCTTC.

Here the CDR3 DNA reads TGTGCCAGCAGCCACCAGAAGGGGTACACTGAAGCTTTCTTT. As protein: CASSHQKGYTEAFF. The chain couples TRBV11-1 to TRBJ1-1, with D possibly matching TRBD1 (5 bases). The CDR3 is made up of 14 amino acids. V gave up 5 bases and J gave up 3 bases, with 13 bases separating them. Germline CDR1 and CDR2: SGHAT and FQDESV (reference sequence).